A single sample gave rise to the 30 T cell receptor beta chains below, sequenced in a study of T cell responses to AZD1222 COVID-19 vaccine (dated by TCRdb to the early 2020s). Library prep was done by the immunoSEQ multiplex PCR assay. This immuneACCESS table, as held by TCRdb, lists in-frame sequences with V and J called but not all clones. Of the missing ones, under half trace to an unresolved V gene in checked studies; the others have no known cause. This sample lists roughly 100,000 clones; around nine tenths were detected once. The ten largest clones add up to 3% to 4% of the sample. This specimen's time point label, interpreted: about 28 days (+/-7) after the second vaccine dose. The treatment or condition label of this sample denotes: meningococcal conjugate vaccine given as trial control. The sample consisted of peripheral blood, taken 28 days after the second dose of the MenACWY control vaccine. The receptor set was obtained from an adult who received the MenACWY meningococcal vaccine as a control.

This sequence joins TRBV2 and TRBJ1-4, with 8 bases identical to TRBD1. V dropped 6 bases and J dropped 8; count of bases not matched to a gene: 8. Germline V gene data show CDR1 as SNHLY and CDR2 as FYNNEI. This CDR3 is built from 14 residues. The CDR3 DNA sequence: TGTGCCAGCAGGAGACAGGGGAATGGCGAAAAACTGTTTTTT. Residues: CASRRQGNGEKLFF.

V gene TRBV11-3 combines with J gene TRBJ2-2, with D unclear. The V end was cut by 3 bases, the J end by 0 bases, with 5 bases between. The CDR3 is 14 amino acids. Germline lookup yields CDR1 SGHNT and CDR2 YENEEA. The CDR3, as DNA: TGTGCCAGCAGCTTCTGGGCGAACACCGGGGAGCTGTTTTTT. Encoded protein: CASSFWANTGELFF.

This chain uses TRBV2 with TRBJ1-2, with TRBD1 matching over 8 bases. Trimming removed 8 bases from V and 4 bases from J; junction bases left unmatched: 9. There are 14 residues in the CDR3. The germline CDR1 and CDR2 sequences are SNHLY and FYNNEI. The DNA of the CDR3 is TGTGCCAGCGTCCCCTCTACAGGGGGCTATGGCTACACCTTC. It yields the protein CASVPSTGGYGYTF.

This clone came up once. The chain recombines TRBV5-1 with TRBJ2-1; D assignment may be TRBD1 or TRBD2 (5 bases each). V lost 4 bases and J lost 6, with 14 bases in between. The CDR3 consists of 14 residues. Germline V gene lookup returns CDR1 SGHRS and CDR2 YFSETQ. CDR3 protein: CASSPLDSGNEQFF. The CDR3 DNA reads TGCGCCAGCAGCCCACTCGACAGCGGCAATGAGCAGTTCTTC.

This clone appeared once. In DNA, the CDR3 is TGTGCCACCGGGCGTACAACTAACTATGGCTACACCTTC. Encoded protein: CATGRTTNYGYTF. The rearrangement uses TRBV28 and TRBJ1-2; D remains ambiguous. The germline V gene has CDR1 MDHEN and CDR2 SYDVKM. Trimming cost V 10 bases and J 0 bases, with 12 bases left between them. The CDR3 totals 13 residues.

CDR3 residues: CASSSPWGQKAVATNEKLFF. For the CDR3, the DNA is TGTGCCAGCAGTTCACCGTGGGGACAGAAGGCAGTTGCAACTAATGAAAAACTGTTTTTT. The V and J genes are TRBV6-2 or TRBV6-3 and TRBJ1-4, with 7 nucleotides matching TRBD1. The germline CDR1 and CDR2 sequences are MNHEY and SVGEGT. The CDR3 is 20 residues long. V shed 4 bases and J 0 bases; nucleotides not matched to a gene: 17.

The V gene is TRBV19, the J gene TRBJ2-3; 8 bases fit TRBD1. This CDR3 is 15 amino acids long. V shed 5 bases, J shed 1 base, and the junction held 5 bases outside the gene matches. Germline V gene sequence: CDR1 LNHDA, CDR2 SQIVND (reference sequence). CDR3 coding DNA: TGTGCCAGTAGTGGACCGGGACAGGGCACAGATACGCAGTATTTT. Its translation: CASSGPGQGTDTQYF.

The CDR3: CASSLQGEAVQETQYF. The CDR3 nucleotides are TGTGCCAGCAGCCTCCAGGGTGAGGCAGTTCAAGAGACCCAGTACTTC. The chain recombines TRBV5-6 with TRBJ2-5; possible D gene TRBD1, 5 bases. The CDR3 length is 16 residues. V lost 4 bases and J lost 2, with 18 bases in between. Germline CDR1 SGHDT, CDR2 YYEEEE.

This clone was seen a single time. The rearrangement uses TRBV29-1 and TRBJ2-7; D gene ambiguous. This CDR3 contains 12 residues. Germline V gene sequence: CDR1 SQVTM, CDR2 ANQGSEA. V dropped 4 bases and J dropped 5 bases, with 12 bases sitting between them. The CDR3 region is CSVGRQSHEQYF. The DNA of the CDR3 is TGCAGCGTTGGTAGACAAAGCCACGAGCAGTACTTC.

The J gene is TRBJ2-7, the V gene TRBV4-3; unclear D gene. The CDR3 totals 13 residues. Trimming took off 4 bases at V and 4 bases at J, with 11 bases between the two ends. Germline CDR1 and CDR2: LGHNA and YSLEER. CDR3 in DNA: TGCGCCAGCAGCCGCTCCTCCGGTTACGAGCAGTACTTC. Residues: CASSRSSGYEQYF.

This clone came up once. The chain recombines TRBV27 with TRBJ2-2; D remains ambiguous. The length of the CDR3 is 14 residues. Looked up from germline, CDR1 is MNHEY and CDR2 is SMNVEV (reference sequence). Trimming removed 1 base at V and 0 bases at J, with 3 bases between. As DNA, the CDR3 is TGTGCCAGCAGTTTATTCTCGAACACCGGGGAGCTGTTTTTT. This sequence encodes CASSLFSNTGELFF.

The chain combines TRBV28 with TRBJ1-5, with TRBD1 matching 7 bases. V shed 8 bases and J 3 bases; nucleotides not matched to a gene: 10. CDR1 MDHEN and CDR2 SYDVKM come from the germline V gene. This CDR3 is 15 amino acids long. Written as DNA, the CDR3 is TGTGCCAGCCACGCCTCAGGGGGGCTCAATCAGCCCCAGCATTTT. Protein: CASHASGGLNQPQHF.

The chain has TRBV27 and TRBJ2-7; 7 nucleotides line up with TRBD1. Trimming cost V 4 bases and J 0 bases; bases outside gene matches: 6. This CDR3 has 15 residues. Germline lookup yields CDR1 MNHEY and CDR2 SMNVEV (reference sequence). CDR3 sequence: CASSSTGSASYEQYF. CDR3 in DNA: TGTGCCAGCAGTTCGACAGGGAGCGCCTCCTACGAGCAGTACTTC.

This chain uses TRBV19 with TRBJ1-5; a possible D gene is TRBD1 (5 bases). The CDR3 is 16 amino acids. Trimming took 4 bases from V and 5 from J, leaving 18 bases between them. Per germline, CDR1 LNHDA and CDR2 SQIVND (reference sequence). CDR3 sequence: CASSNPPGRRYQPQHF. CDR3 DNA sequence: TGTGCCAGTAGTAACCCACCGGGACGGCGGTATCAGCCCCAGCATTTT. The variable domain in full, completed from reference TRBV19 and TRBJ1-5, reads DGGITQSPKYLFRKEGQNVTLSCEQNLNHDAMYWYRQDPGQGLRLIYYSQIVNDFQKGDIAEGYSVSREKKESFPLTVTSAQKNPTAFYLCASSNPPGRRYQPQHFGDGTRLSIL.

The chain employs TRBV7-2 and TRBJ2-1; 11 bases match TRBD2. In germline, CDR1 is SGHTA, CDR2 FQGNSA. The CDR3 is made up of 17 amino acids. V lost 4 bases, J lost 9 bases, and 14 bases stayed unmatched. In DNA form, the CDR3 reads TGTGCCAGCAGCTCTACCCGATTAGCGGGGGGGCCCCGTGAGCAGTTCTTC. Translation gives CASSSTRLAGGPREQFF.

The gene calls are TRBV19 and TRBJ2-3; D possibly matches TRBD1 or TRBD2 (5 bases each). V shed 3 bases and J shed 0 bases, with 10 bases lying between them. CDR3 length: 15 residues. Germline CDR1 LNHDA, CDR2 SQIVND (reference sequence). CDR3 in DNA: TGTGCCAGTAGTATGGGACCGTCTAGCACAGATACGCAGTATTTT. As protein: CASSMGPSSTDTQYF.

The chain has TRBV7-2 and TRBJ2-7; 13 bases are a match to TRBD2. CDR3 length equals 15 residues. The V gene end was trimmed by 4 bases and the J gene end by 2 bases; junction bases not matched to a gene: 2. The germline V gene encodes CDR1 SGHTA and CDR2 FQGNSA. The CDR3 DNA reads TGTGCCAGCAGCTCGACTAGCGGGGGGCCCTACGAGCAGTACTTC. Its translation: CASSSTSGGPYEQYF. Using reference TRBV7-2 and TRBJ2-7 for the parts outside the CDR3, the full variable domain is GAGVSQSPSNKVTEKGKDVELRCDPISGHTALYWYRQSLGQGLEFLIYFQGNSAPDKSGLPSDRFSAERTGGSVSTLTIQRTQQEDSAVYLCASSSTSGGPYEQYFGPGTRLTVT.

This chain connects TRBV29-1 to TRBJ2-7; D gene uncertain. Germline V gene lookup returns CDR1 SQVTM and CDR2 ANQGSEA. The CDR3 runs to 11 residues. Between the trimmed V and J ends, which lost 3 bases and 1 base, there was a span of 4 bases. CDR3 sequence: CSVEGSYEQYF. CDR3 nucleotide sequence: TGCAGCGTTGAGGGGTCCTACGAGCAGTACTTC.

The chain carries TRBV6-5 and TRBJ1-1, with D perhaps TRBD1 (5 bases). Germline loops: CDR1 MNHEY, CDR2 SVGAGI. The CDR3 totals 16 residues. V was shortened by 0 bases and J by 3 bases, with 14 bases between the two germline ends. This CDR3 reads CASSYSRRGWYTEAFF. In DNA form, the CDR3 reads TGTGCCAGCAGTTACTCGAGAAGGGGCTGGTACACTGAAGCTTTCTTT.

This clone was recorded once. The CDR3 DNA is TGTGCCATCAGTGAGACCGGGACAGGCCGCACAGATACGCAGTATTTT. Its protein product is CAISETGTGRTDTQYF. V is TRBV10-3 and J is TRBJ2-3; 8 positions match TRBD1. The CDR3 has 16 amino acids. The V segment lost 2 bases and the J segment 1 base; nucleotides outside the gene matches: 5. Germline assignment: CDR1 ENHRY and CDR2 SYGVKD.

CDR3 sequence reads: CASSTGVYGYTF. CDR3 DNA: TGTGCCAGCAGTACAGGGGTCTATGGCTACACCTTC. V gene TRBV5-5 combines with J gene TRBJ1-2; 7 bases fit TRBD1. The V and J ends lost 5 bases and 4 bases, in that order; junction bases with no gene match: 2. Per the germline V gene, CDR1 is SGHKS and CDR2 is YYEKEE (reference sequence). The length of the CDR3 is 12 residues.

V usage is TRBV11-2 and J usage is TRBJ2-5, with a possible D match to TRBD1 (5 bases). The CDR3 totals 15 residues. Germline CDR1 SGHAT, CDR2 FQNNGV. V shed 1 base and J shed 5 bases, with 14 bases lying between them. The DNA of the CDR3 is TGTGCCAGCAGCTTAGTCCAGGGTTCGGCTGAGACCCAGTACTTC. Residues: CASSLVQGSAETQYF.

The CDR3 reads CASSLGGQGTEAFF. The CDR3 bases are TGTGCCAGCAGCCTAGGGGGACAGGGGACTGAAGCTTTCTTT. This chain joins TRBV7-6 and TRBJ1-1; 10 bases agree with TRBD1. The CDR3 totals 14 residues. Per the germline V gene, CDR1 is SGHVS and CDR2 is FNYEAQ. Trimming cost V 5 bases and J 5 bases; bases outside gene matches: 5.

The genes are TRBV5-5 and TRBJ1-2; D unclear. The germline V and J ends were trimmed by 0 bases and 6 bases, with 15 bases remaining between them. This CDR3 region has 15 residues. Germline V gene data show CDR1 as SGHKS and CDR2 as YYEKEE (reference sequence). The CDR3 region is CASSLGASRDHGYTF. CDR3 in DNA: TGTGCCAGCAGCTTGGGGGCCTCCCGTGATCATGGCTACACCTTC.

The chain is built from TRBV6-1 and TRBJ1-3; D gene unclear. V dropped 5 bases and J dropped 8 bases, with 10 bases sitting between them. Germline V CDR1 and CDR2: MNHNS, SASEGT. This CDR3 region has 12 residues. This chain's CDR3 is CASSQEGDTIYF. The CDR3 coding sequence is TGTGCCAGCAGTCAAGAGGGAGACACCATATATTTT.

This chain connects TRBV2 to TRBJ1-2, with 11 bases fitting TRBD1. The CDR3 runs 14 residues. CDR1 is SNHLY and CDR2 is FYNNEI in the germline V gene. V shed 7 bases, J shed 7 bases, and the junction held 8 bases outside the gene matches. This chain's CDR3 is CASTRDRGTGGYTF. The CDR3 nucleotides read TGTGCCAGCACCCGGGACAGGGGGACCGGTGGCTACACCTTC.

This chain connects TRBV7-6 to TRBJ2-1, with 9 bases matching TRBD1. V shed 5 bases and J 6 bases; nucleotides not matched to a gene: 17. Looked up from germline, CDR1 is SGHVS and CDR2 is FNYEAQ. The CDR3 has 18 residues. The CDR3 here is CASSRFGVTDRGSNEQFF. The CDR3 nucleotides are TGTGCCAGCAGCCGATTTGGGGTAACGGACAGGGGATCCAATGAGCAGTTCTTC.

This chain connects TRBV27 to TRBJ2-1; unclear D gene. Looked up from germline, CDR1 is MNHEY and CDR2 is SMNVEV (reference sequence). CDR3 length: 15 residues. V gave up 2 bases and J gave up 2 bases, with 10 bases separating them. The CDR3 loop is CASSLTPLAYNEQFF. The CDR3 bases are TGTGCCAGCAGTTTAACTCCCTTGGCCTACAATGAGCAGTTCTTC.

The CDR3 DNA reads as TGTGCCAGCAGCCAATCCCTAAGTGGTTTGTTGGGTTTTCAGTACTTC. Translation: CASSQSLSGLLGFQYF. The chain is built from TRBV14 and TRBJ2-7; D is unresolved. The length of the CDR3 is 16 residues. V was trimmed by 2 bases and J by 10 bases, leaving 24 bases between them. Germline CDR1 SGHDN, CDR2 FVKESK.

The chain combines TRBV15 with TRBJ2-7, with 7 bases aligning to TRBD1. This CDR3 spans 13 amino acids. In germline, CDR1 is LNHNV, CDR2 YYDKDF (reference sequence). J was trimmed by 2 bases and V by 4 bases; bases with no gene match: 2. The CDR3 nucleotides are TGTGCCACCAGCACCGGACAGGCCTACGAGCAGTACTTC. As protein: CATSTGQAYEQYF. The variable domain in full, completed from reference TRBV15 and TRBJ2-7, reads DAMVIQNPRYQVTQFGKPVTLSCSQTLNHNVMYWYQQKSSQAPKLLFHYYDKDFNNEADTPDNFQSRRPNTSFCFLDIRSPGLGDTAMYLCATSTGQAYEQYFGPGTRLTVT.